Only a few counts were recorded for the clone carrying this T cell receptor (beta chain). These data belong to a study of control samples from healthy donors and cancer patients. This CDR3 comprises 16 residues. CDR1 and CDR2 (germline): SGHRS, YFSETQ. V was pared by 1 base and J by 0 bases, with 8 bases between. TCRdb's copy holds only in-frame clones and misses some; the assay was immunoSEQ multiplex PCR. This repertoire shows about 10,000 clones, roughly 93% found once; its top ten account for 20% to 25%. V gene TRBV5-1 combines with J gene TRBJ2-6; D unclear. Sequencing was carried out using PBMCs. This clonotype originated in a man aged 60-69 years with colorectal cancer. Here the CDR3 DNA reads TGCGCCAGCAGCTTGAAACATAGCTCTGGGGCCAACGTCCTGACTTTC. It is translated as CASSLKHSSGANVLTF.